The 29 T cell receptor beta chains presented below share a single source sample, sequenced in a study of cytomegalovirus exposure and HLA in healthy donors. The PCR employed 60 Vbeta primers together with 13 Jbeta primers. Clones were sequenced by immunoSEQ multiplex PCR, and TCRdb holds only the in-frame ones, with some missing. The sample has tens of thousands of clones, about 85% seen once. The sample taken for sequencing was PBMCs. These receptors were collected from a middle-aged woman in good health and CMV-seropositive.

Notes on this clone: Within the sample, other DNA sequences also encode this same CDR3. The CDR3 sequence: CASSVGAGSYNEQFF. DNA of the CDR3: TGTGCCAGCAGCGTAGGGGCGGGATCCTACAATGAGCAGTTCTTC. The genes are TRBV9 and TRBJ2-1; possibly TRBD2 for D (6 bases). V lost 0 bases and J lost 1, with 8 bases in between. Germline V lookup: CDR1 SGDLS, CDR2 YYNGEE. The CDR3 extends over 15 amino acids.

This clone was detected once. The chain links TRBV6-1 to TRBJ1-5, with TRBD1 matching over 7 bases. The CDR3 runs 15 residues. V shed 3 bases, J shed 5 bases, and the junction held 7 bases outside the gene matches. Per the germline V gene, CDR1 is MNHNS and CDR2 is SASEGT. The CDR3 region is CASSDPTGSDQPQHF. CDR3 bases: TGTGCCAGCAGTGACCCGACAGGGTCGGATCAGCCCCAGCATTTT.

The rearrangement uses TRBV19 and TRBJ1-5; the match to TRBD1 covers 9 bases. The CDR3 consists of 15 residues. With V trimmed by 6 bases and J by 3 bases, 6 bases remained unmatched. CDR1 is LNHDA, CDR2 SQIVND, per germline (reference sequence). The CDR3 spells CASSRDRAPNQPQHF. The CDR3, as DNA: TGTGCCAGTAGCCGGGACAGGGCGCCCAATCAGCCCCAGCATTTT. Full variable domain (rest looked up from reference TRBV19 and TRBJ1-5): DGGITQSPKYLFRKEGQNVTLSCEQNLNHDAMYWYRQDPGQGLRLIYYSQIVNDFQKGDIAEGYSVSREKKESFPLTVTSAQKNPTAFYLCASSRDRAPNQPQHFGDGTRLSIL.

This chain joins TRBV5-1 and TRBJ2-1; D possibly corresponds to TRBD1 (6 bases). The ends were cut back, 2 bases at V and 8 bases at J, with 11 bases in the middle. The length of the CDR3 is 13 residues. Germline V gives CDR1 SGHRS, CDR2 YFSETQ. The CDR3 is CASSFRGDDEQFF. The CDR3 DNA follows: TGCGCCAGCAGCTTCAGGGGAGACGATGAGCAGTTCTTC.

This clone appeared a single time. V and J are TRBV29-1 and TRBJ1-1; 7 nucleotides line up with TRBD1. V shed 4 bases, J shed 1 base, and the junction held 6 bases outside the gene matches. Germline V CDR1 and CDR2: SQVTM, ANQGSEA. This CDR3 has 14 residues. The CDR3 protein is CSVAWQGENTEAFF. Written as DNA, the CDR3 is TGCAGCGTTGCCTGGCAGGGGGAGAACACTGAAGCTTTCTTT.

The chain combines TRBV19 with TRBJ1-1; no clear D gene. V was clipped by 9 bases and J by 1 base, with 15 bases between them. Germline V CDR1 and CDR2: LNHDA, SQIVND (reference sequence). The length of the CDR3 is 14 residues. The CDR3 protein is CASSSLPGNTEAFF. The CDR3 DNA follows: TGTGCCAGCTCCTCCTTACCAGGGAACACTGAAGCTTTCTTT.

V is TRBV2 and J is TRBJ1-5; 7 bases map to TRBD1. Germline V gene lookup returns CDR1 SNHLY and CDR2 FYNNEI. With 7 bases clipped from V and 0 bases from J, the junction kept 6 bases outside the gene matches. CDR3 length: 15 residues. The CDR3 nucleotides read TGTGCCAGCATGTTGGACAGGAATAGCAATCAGCCCCAGCATTTT. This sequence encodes CASMLDRNSNQPQHF.

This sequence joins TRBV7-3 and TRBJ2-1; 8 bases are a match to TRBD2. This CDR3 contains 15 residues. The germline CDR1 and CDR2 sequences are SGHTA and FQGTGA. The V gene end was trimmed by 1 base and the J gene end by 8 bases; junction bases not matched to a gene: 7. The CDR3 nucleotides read TGTGCCAGCAGCTTAAAGCGGGGGTTCCTCGATGAGCAGTTCTTC. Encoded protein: CASSLKRGFLDEQFF.

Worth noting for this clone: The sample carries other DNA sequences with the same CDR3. Here the CDR3 reads CASSLGGYGYTF. For the CDR3, the DNA is TGTGCCAGCAGTCTGGGAGGCTATGGCTACACCTTC. The chain couples TRBV28 to TRBJ1-2; D ambiguous. V was shortened by 5 bases and J by 4 bases, with 8 bases between the two germline ends. CDR1 is MDHEN and CDR2 is SYDVKM in the germline V gene. CDR3 size: 12 residues.

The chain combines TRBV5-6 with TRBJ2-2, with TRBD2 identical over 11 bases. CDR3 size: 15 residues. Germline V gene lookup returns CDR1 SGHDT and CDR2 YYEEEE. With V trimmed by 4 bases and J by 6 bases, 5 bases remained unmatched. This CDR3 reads CASSALAGEPGELFF. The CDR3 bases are TGTGCCAGCAGCGCACTAGCGGGAGAGCCCGGGGAGCTGTTTTTT.

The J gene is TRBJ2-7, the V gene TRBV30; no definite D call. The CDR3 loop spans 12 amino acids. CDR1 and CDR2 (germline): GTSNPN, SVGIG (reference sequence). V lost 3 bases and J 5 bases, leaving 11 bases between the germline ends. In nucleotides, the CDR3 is TGTGCCTGGAGCCAGCGCGGTGACGAGCAGTACTTC. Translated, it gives CAWSQRGDEQYF.

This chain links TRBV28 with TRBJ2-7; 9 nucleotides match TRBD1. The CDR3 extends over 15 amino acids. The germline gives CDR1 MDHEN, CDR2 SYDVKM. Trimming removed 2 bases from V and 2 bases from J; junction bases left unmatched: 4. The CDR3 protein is CASSLGRTGAYEQYF. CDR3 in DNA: TGTGCCAGCAGTTTAGGCAGGACAGGGGCCTACGAGCAGTACTTC.

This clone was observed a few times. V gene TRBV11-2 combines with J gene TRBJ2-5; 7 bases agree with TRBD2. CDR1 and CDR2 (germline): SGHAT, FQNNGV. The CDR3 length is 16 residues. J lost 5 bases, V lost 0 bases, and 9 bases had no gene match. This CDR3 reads CASSLDEGGSYETQYF. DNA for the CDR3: TGTGCCAGCAGCTTAGATGAAGGCGGGAGTTATGAGACCCAGTACTTC.

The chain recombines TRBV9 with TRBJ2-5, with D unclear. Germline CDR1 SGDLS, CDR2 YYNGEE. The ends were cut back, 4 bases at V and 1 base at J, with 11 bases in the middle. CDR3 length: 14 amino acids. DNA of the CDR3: TGTGCCAGCAGCCAATGGCCCATCCAAGAGACCCAGTACTTC. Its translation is CASSQWPIQETQYF.

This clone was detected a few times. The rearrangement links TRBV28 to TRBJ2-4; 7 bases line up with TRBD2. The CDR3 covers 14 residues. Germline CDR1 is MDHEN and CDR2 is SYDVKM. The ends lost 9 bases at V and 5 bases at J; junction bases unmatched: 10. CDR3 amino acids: CASSGGGLENIQYF. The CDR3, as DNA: TGTGCCAGTTCTGGGGGGGGGTTAGAAAACATTCAGTACTTC. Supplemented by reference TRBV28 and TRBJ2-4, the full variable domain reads DVKVTQSSRYLVKRTGEKVFLECVQDMDHENMFWYRQDPGLGLRLIYFSYDVKMKEKGDIPEGYSVSREKKERFSLILESASTNQTSMYLCASSGGGLENIQYFGAGTRLSVL.

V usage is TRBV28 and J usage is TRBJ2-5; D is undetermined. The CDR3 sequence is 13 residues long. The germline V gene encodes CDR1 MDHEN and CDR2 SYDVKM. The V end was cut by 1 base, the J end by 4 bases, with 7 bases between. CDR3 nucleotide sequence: TGTGCCAGCAGTTTATCGAGTCCAGAGACCCAGTACTTC. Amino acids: CASSLSSPETQYF. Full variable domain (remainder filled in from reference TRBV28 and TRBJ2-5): DVKVTQSSRYLVKRTGEKVFLECVQDMDHENMFWYRQDPGLGLRLIYFSYDVKMKEKGDIPEGYSVSREKKERFSLILESASTNQTSMYLCASSLSSPETQYFGPGTRLLVL.

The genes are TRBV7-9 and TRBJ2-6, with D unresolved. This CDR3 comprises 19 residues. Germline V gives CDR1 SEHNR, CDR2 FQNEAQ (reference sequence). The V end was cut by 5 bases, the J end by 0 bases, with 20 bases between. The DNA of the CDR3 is TGTGCCAGCAGCCTATCACCCCGGGTAGGCCGCTCTGGGGCCAACGTCCTGACTTTC. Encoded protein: CASSLSPRVGRSGANVLTF.

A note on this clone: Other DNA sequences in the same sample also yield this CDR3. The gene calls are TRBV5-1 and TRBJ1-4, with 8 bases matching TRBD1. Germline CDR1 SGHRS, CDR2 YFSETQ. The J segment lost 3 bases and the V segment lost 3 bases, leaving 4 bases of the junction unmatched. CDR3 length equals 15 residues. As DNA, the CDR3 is TGCGCCAGCAGCTCGACAGGGGCCTCTAATGAAAAACTGTTTTTT. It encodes CASSSTGASNEKLFF.

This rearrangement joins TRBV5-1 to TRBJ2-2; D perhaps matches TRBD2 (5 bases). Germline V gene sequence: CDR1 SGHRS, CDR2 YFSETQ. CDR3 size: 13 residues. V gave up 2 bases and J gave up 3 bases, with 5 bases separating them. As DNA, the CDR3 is TGCGCCAGCAGCTTCGGGGACACCGGGGAGCTGTTTTTT. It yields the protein CASSFGDTGELFF.

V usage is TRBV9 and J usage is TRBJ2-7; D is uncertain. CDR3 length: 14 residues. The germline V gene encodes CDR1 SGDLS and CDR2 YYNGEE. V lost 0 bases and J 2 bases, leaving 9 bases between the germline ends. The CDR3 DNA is TGTGCCAGCAGCGTAGCTGCGGCCCCCTACGAGCAGTACTTC. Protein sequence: CASSVAAAPYEQYF.

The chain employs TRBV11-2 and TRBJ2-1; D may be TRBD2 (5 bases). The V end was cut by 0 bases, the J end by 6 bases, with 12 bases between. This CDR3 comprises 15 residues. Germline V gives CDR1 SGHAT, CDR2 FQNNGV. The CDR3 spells CASSLDVGVINEQFF. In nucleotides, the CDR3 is TGTGCCAGCAGCTTAGACGTGGGAGTAATCAATGAGCAGTTCTTC.

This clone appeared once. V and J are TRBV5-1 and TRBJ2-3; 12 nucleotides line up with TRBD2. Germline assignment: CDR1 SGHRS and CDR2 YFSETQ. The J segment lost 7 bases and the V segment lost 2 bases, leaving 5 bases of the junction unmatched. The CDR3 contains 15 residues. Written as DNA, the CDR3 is TGCGCCAGCAGCTTCCTAGCGGGAGGGCCTAATACGCAGTATTTT. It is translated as CASSFLAGGPNTQYF.

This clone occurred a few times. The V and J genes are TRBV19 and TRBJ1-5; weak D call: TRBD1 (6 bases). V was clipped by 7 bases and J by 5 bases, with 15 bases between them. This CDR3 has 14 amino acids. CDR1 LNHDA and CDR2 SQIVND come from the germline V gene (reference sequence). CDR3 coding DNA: TGTGCCAGTATACAGGGTGGTAAGGATCAGCCCCAGCATTTT. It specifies CASIQGGKDQPQHF. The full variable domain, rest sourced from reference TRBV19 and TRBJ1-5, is DGGITQSPKYLFRKEGQNVTLSCEQNLNHDAMYWYRQDPGQGLRLIYYSQIVNDFQKGDIAEGYSVSREKKESFPLTVTSAQKNPTAFYLCASIQGGKDQPQHFGDGTRLSIL.

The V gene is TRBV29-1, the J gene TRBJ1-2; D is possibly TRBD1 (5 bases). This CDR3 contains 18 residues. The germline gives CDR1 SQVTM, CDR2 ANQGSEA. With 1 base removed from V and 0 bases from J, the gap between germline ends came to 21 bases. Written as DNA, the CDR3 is TGCAGCGTTGAAGTGGGACTAAACTTAATTGAAGCTAACTATGGCTACACCTTC. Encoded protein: CSVEVGLNLIEANYGYTF.

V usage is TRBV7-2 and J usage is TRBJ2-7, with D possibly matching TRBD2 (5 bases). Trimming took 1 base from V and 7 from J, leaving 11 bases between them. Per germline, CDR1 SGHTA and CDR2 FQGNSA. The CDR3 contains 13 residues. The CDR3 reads CASSLERAGEQYF. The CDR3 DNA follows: TGTGCCAGCAGCTTAGAGAGGGCCGGTGAGCAGTACTTC.

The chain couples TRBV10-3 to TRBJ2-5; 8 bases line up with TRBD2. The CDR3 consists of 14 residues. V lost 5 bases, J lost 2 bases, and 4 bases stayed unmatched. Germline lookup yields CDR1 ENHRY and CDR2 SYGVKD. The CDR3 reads CAISPLAAQETQYF. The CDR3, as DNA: TGTGCCATCAGTCCACTAGCGGCTCAAGAGACCCAGTACTTC.

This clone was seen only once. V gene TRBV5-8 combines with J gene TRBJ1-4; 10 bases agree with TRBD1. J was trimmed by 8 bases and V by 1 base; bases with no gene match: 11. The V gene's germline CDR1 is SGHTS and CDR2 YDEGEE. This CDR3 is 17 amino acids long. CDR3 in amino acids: CASSLSQTRDRGEKLFF. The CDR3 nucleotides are TGTGCCAGCAGCTTGAGTCAGACCCGGGACAGGGGAGAAAAACTGTTTTTT.

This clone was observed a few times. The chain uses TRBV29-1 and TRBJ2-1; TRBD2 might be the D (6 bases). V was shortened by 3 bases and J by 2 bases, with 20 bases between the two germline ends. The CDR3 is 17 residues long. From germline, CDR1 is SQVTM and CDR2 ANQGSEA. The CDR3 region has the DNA TGCAGCGTTGAGCCACAGATAGCGGAATACGCCTACAATGAGCAGTTCTTC. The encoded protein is CSVEPQIAEYAYNEQFF.

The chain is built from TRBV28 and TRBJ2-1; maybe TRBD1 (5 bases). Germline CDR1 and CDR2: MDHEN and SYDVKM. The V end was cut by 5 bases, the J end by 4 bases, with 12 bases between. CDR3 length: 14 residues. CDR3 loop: CASSPPRDYNEQFF. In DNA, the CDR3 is TGTGCCAGCAGTCCCCCCAGGGATTACAATGAGCAGTTCTTC.